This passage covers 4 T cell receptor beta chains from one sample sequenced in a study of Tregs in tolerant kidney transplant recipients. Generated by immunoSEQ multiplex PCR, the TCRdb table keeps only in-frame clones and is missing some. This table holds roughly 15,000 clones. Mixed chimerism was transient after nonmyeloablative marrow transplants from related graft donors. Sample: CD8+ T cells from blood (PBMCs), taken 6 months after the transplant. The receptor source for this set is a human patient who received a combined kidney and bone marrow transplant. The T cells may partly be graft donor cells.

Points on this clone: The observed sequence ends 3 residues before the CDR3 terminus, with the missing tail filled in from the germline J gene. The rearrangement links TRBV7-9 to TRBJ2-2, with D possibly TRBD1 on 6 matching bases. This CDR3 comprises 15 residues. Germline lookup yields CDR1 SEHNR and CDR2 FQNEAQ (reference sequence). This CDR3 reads CASSLAAGVNSPLFF. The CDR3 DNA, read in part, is TGTGCCAGCAGCTTAGCCGCAGGGGTTAATTCACCG. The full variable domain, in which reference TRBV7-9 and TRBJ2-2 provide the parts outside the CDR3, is DTGVSQNPRHKITKRGQNVTFRCDPISEHNRLYWYRQTLGQGPEFLTYFQNEAQLEKSRLLSDRFSAERPKGSFSTLEIQRTEQGDSAMYLCASSLAAGVNSPLFFGEGSRLTVL.

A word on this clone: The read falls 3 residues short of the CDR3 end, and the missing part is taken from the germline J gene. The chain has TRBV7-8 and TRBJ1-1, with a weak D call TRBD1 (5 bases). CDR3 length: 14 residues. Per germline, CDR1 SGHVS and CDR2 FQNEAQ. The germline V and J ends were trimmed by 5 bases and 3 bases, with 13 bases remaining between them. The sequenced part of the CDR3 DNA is TGTGCCAGCAGCCCAGGACGGGGGGACACTGAA. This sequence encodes CASSPGRGDTE. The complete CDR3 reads CASSPGRGDTEAFF.

CDR3 DNA, as far as it was read: TGTGCCAGCAGTGAAGGGGAGGGGGGGCGGAACGAG. It translates to CASSEGEGGRNE. The CDR3 in full is CASSEGEGGRNEQYF. The chain recombines TRBV6-1 with TRBJ2-7; D possibly corresponds to TRBD2 (7 bases). The CDR3 extends 3 residues past the end of the read, so its final part is completed from the germline J gene. V lost 1 base and J 5 bases, leaving 15 bases between the germline ends. Germline CDR1 is MNHNS and CDR2 is SASEGT. The CDR3 consists of 15 residues.

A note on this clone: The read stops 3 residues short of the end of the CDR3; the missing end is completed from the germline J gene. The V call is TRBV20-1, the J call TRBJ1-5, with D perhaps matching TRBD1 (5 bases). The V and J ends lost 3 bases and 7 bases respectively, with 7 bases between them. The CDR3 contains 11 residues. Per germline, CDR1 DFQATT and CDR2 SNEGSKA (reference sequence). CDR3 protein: CSASRGQPQHF. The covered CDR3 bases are TGCAGTGCTAGTCGGGGGCAGCCC.